This T cell receptor (beta chain) was captured by sequencing in a study of blood T cell repertoires in COVID-19. Study at large: The analysed material was cDNA or gDNA that came from T cells, B-cell-depleted T cells, or PBMCs.

Sequencing used immunoSEQ multiplex PCR; TCRdb keeps in-frame clones, though not all of them. The sample carries roughly 250,000 clones, roughly 89% recorded once. This CDR3 is 17 amino acids long. Germline values: CDR1 LGHDT, CDR2 YNNKEL (reference sequence). V shed 2 bases, J shed 3 bases, and the junction held 7 bases outside the gene matches. The sequence derives from a young man with acute or convalescent COVID-19. Sample: peripheral blood. The chain recombines TRBV3-1 (or the pseudogene TRBV3-2) with TRBJ2-5, with TRBD2 identical over 12 bases. CDR3 residues: CASSQRLTSGRKETQYF. The CDR3 nucleotides are TGTGCCAGCAGCCAACGTTTAACTAGCGGGAGGAAAGAGACCCAGTACTTC.